This TCR beta chain was sequenced during a study of tumor-infiltrating lymphocytes in localized non-small cell lung cancer. Study details: Each patient gave resected tumor and non-adjacent uninvolved lung tissue. Findings and limits, study-wide: No link was found between tumor T-cell fraction and recurrence-free survival. TCRbeta sequencing showed higher T cell infiltration in tumors than uninvolved lung. Not all patients were TCR sequenced, owing to tissue quantity.

About this clone: What it recognizes is unknown.

Assay: immunoSEQ multiplex PCR; the TCRdb copy retains only in-frame clones and omits some. Among under 35,000 clones listed, approximately 83% were seen once. The CDR3 loop spans 13 amino acids. Looked up from germline, CDR1 is MNHEY and CDR2 is SVGAGI. V was clipped by 4 bases and J by 5 bases; unmatched bases: 3. The chain has TRBV6-5 and TRBJ1-2; 8 nucleotides match TRBD1. Specimen: lung tumor tissue. The clonotype comes from a human donor with non-small cell lung cancer. The CDR3 nucleotides are TGTGCCAGCAGTTCGGGACAGGTTTATGGCTACACCTTC. Translation gives CASSSGQVYGYTF.